The source of this T cell receptor beta chain is a study of blood T cell repertoires in COVID-19. Turning to the study itself: The United States, Italy and Spain supplied acute and convalescent COVID-19 samples. T cells, B-cell-depleted T cells, or PBMCs supplied cDNA or gDNA.

Per the study methods: For nucleated cells, counts were estimated from reference gene primer amplification. The repertoire was sequenced with immunoSEQ multiplex PCR; TCRdb's copy has only in-frame clones and lacks some. Clone size and V and J calls were adopted from that table, with D and trimming inferred from the DNA. The table records around 380,000 clones, 70% to 85% of them present only once. In this sample, this clone turned up a few times. V was trimmed by 3 bases and J by 6 bases, leaving 6 bases between them. CDR1 and CDR2 from the germline V gene are MDHEN and SYDVKM. CDR3 length: 12 residues.

This chain joins TRBV28 and TRBJ1-5; D possibly corresponds to TRBD1 (5 bases). The TCR comes from a human donor with acute or convalescent COVID-19. The donor label of this sample is uncertain. The material sequenced was peripheral blood. The DNA of the CDR3 is TGTGCCAGCAGTTTCAGGGTTCAGCCCCAGCATTTT. It yields the protein CASSFRVQPQHF.